The clone carrying this T cell receptor beta chain came up a few times. What it binds is not known. Germline CDR1 is SGHNT and CDR2 is YYREEE (reference sequence). The trim removed 4 bases at V and 6 bases at J, leaving 23 bases unmatched. CDR3 length equals 19 residues. This specimen comes from a study of human T cells and chemical hapten exposure. Study background: The study traced per-sample TCR yield variation mainly to small differences in pooled library volumes. Whole-study findings and limits: Once DPC sensitization occurred, TCRs above 1 in 1000 frequency showed no change.

Total RNA came from unfractionated whole blood. The library labeled individual cDNA molecules by adding unique molecular identifiers to them. Via MiXCR, TCRdb re-called the 5' RACE reads, giving one row per CDR3 protein. Among 110,000 or so distinct CDR3 sequences listed, roughly 18% were seen once. The chain combines TRBV5-4 with TRBJ2-5, with 8 bases identical to TRBD1. The origin of this receptor is a human donor in good health. The CDR3 coding sequence is TGTGCCAGCAGCCACCCATCTGACGGACAGGGATCGGTGGATAAGACCCAGTACTTC. Its protein product is CASSHPSDGQGSVDKTQYF.